The T cell receptor beta chain under discussion was sequenced for a study of blood T cell repertoires in COVID-19. Per the germline V gene, CDR1 is MNHEY and CDR2 is SMNVEV (reference sequence). V lost 2 bases to trimming and J lost 6 bases, with 10 bases between them. The CDR3 runs to 13 residues. Assay used: immunoSEQ multiplex PCR; TCRdb lists only in-frame clones, some missing. The sample yields under 350,000 clones, approximately 83% seen once. This clone was observed a single time. The chain has TRBV27 and TRBJ1-1; D ambiguous. The sequenced sample was peripheral blood. This clonotype was obtained from a woman aged 45 to 65 who had recovered from COVID-19. CDR3 sequence: CASSLVWEAEAFF. CDR3 nucleotide sequence: TGTGCCAGCAGTTTAGTTTGGGAGGCTGAAGCTTTCTTT.